This TCR beta chain originates from a study of molecular identifiers for immune sequencing clone quantification. Study-level findings and limits: Underestimation of highly expanded clone sizes could arise where identical TCR molecules share a barcode. Over 99% of effector molecules, but under 1% in naive cells, were held by clones with more than 20 RNA copies.

Unmatched junction bases numbered 10, after V lost 7 bases and J lost 6 bases. Germline V lookup: CDR1 MNHNY, CDR2 SVGAGI (reference sequence). The CDR3 has 15 amino acids. In the sort, naive CD8 T cells were defined as CD8+CD4-CCR7+CD45RA+. The authors built bulk TCR libraries by previously described methods with listed TCR primers. TCRdb analysed the PCR reads with MiXCR anew, one entry per CDR3 protein. The table records approximately 550,000 distinct CDR3 sequences, around 23% of them present only once. This clonotype was detected many times. The antigen is unknown. This TCR came from a human donor in good health. Some libraries in this study had Jurkat cell RNA spiked in. The genes are TRBV6-6 and TRBJ2-3; TRBD2 matches at 10 bases. Sequences were obtained from naive CD8+ T cells from blood, with Jurkat cell RNA spiked in. Sample subset: FACS-sorted CD8+CD4-CCR7+CD45RA+ naive T cells. The CDR3 DNA reads as TGTGCCAGCAACCGTAACAGCGGGGGGGAGGATACGCAGTATTTT. Its translation: CASNRNSGGEDTQYF.